These 28 T cell receptor beta chains share one sample of origin, sequenced in a study of shared clonotypes between healthy human individuals. Clones were sequenced by immunoSEQ multiplex PCR, and TCRdb holds only the in-frame ones, with some missing. The sample lists about 500,000 clones; 77% were seen once. The sample was PBMCs. All receptors come from a woman aged 40 to 55 in good health. Some clones in this sample may be carry-over from other donors' samples.

CDR3 coding DNA: TGTGCCAGCAAACGAACTCACTATAGCACAGATACGCAGTATTTT. Translated, it gives CASKRTHYSTDTQYF. This chain links TRBV27 with TRBJ2-3; D unclear. Germline CDR1 is MNHEY and CDR2 is SMNVEV (reference sequence). Trimming stripped 7 bases from V and 0 bases from J, with 14 bases between. This CDR3 spans 15 amino acids.

This clone was detected a few times. This CDR3 is also generated by other DNA sequences in the sample. The rearrangement joins TRBV7-3 to TRBJ2-3, with 8 bases matching TRBD2. Germline V lookup: CDR1 SGHTA, CDR2 FQGTGA. V trimming: 5 bases; J trimming: 4 bases; junction bases outside the gene matches: 11. This CDR3 has 16 residues. CDR3 coding DNA: TGTGCCAGCAGCCCCCATGGCGGGGGGCGAGCAGATACGCAGTATTTT. Translation: CASSPHGGGRADTQYF.

The chain couples TRBV19 to TRBJ1-2, with D possibly TRBD1 on 6 matching bases. This CDR3 comprises 13 residues. The germline V and J ends were trimmed by 4 bases and 7 bases, with 13 bases remaining between them. Germline-derived CDR1 and CDR2 are LNHDA and SQIVND (reference sequence). Here the CDR3 reads CASSNQQGTGYTF. In nucleotides, the CDR3 is TGTGCCAGTAGTAACCAACAGGGAACTGGCTACACCTTC.

This chain joins TRBV20-1 and TRBJ2-5; D unclear. CDR1 is DFQATT, CDR2 SNEGSKA, per germline (reference sequence). The CDR3 has 11 amino acids. The germline V and J ends were trimmed by 6 bases and 3 bases, with 8 bases remaining between them. Written as DNA, the CDR3 is TGCAGTGCGGGTGGGGAAGAGACCCAGTACTTC. Protein sequence: CSAGGEETQYF.

For this clone: A far larger clone is one nucleotide away, so this likely arose from a read error. This chain links TRBV29-1 with TRBJ2-5, with 8 bases identical to TRBD1. TRBJ2-7 explains the end of the DNA better; the J call may be wrong. CDR3 size: 12 residues. Germline V CDR1 and CDR2: SQVTM, ANQGSEA. Here the CDR3 reads CSGGTGEPEQYF. CDR3 DNA: TGCAGCGGGGGGACAGGCGAACCCGAGCAGTACTTC.

The chain joins TRBV19 to TRBJ1-4, with D perhaps matching TRBD1 (6 bases). Germline CDR1 LNHDA, CDR2 SQIVND (reference sequence). V lost 6 bases and J lost 6, with 11 bases in between. The CDR3 loop spans 13 amino acids. The CDR3 reads CASRPGADEKLFF. CDR3 nucleotides: TGTGCCAGTAGGCCAGGGGCAGATGAAAAACTGTTTTTT.

In regard to this clone: One base separates it from a far larger clone, so it is likely a read error. The chain combines TRBV28 with TRBJ1-5; D remains unclear. Per germline, CDR1 MDHEN and CDR2 SYDVKM. This CDR3 spans 13 amino acids. Trimming shortened V by 6 bases and J by 0 bases, and 6 bases separated the two germline ends. CDR3 sequence: CASSPNSNQPQHF. DNA for the CDR3: TGTGCCAGCAGCCCTAATAGCAATCAGCCCCAGCATTTT.

V usage is TRBV29-1 and J usage is TRBJ1-1; possibly TRBD1 for D (6 bases). With 6 bases removed from V and 5 bases from J, the gap between germline ends came to 13 bases. There are 12 residues in the CDR3. Germline V CDR1 and CDR2: SQVTM, ANQGSEA. The CDR3 bases are TGCAGCGTATCAAAACAGGGTACTGAAGCTTTCTTT. Its translation: CSVSKQGTEAFF.

This clone has only one observation. Only one base separates this from a far larger clonotype, so it likely reflects a read error. This chain uses TRBV28 with TRBJ1-2; D is uncertain. The CDR3 is 10 amino acids. Looked up from germline, CDR1 is MDHEN and CDR2 is SYDVKM. CDR3 in DNA: TGTGCCAGCAGCCGCTATGGCCACACCTTC. Protein sequence: CASSRYGHTF.

Details on this clone: This clone may be a read error of a much larger clone one base away. Other nucleotide sequences in the sample specify the same CDR3. This chain connects TRBV9 to TRBJ2-1, with TRBD2 identical over 11 bases. V shed 4 bases, J shed 7 bases, and the junction held 7 bases outside the gene matches. CDR3 length: 15 amino acids. Germline CDR1 SGDLS, CDR2 YYNGEE. CDR3 residues: CASSPAGTSGNEQFF. CDR3 DNA: TGTGCCAGCAGCCCGGCCGGGACTAGCGGTAATGAGCAGTTCTTC.

Of note for this clone: One junction end does not reproduce the germline sequence, and a read error may be involved. This sequence joins TRBV27 and TRBJ2-1; D possibly corresponds to TRBD2 (6 bases). The CDR3 is made up of 11 amino acids. CDR1 and CDR2 (germline): MNHEY, SMNVEV (reference sequence). The CDR3 here is CASSLGRTKVF. The CDR3 DNA reads TGTGCCAGCAGTTTAGGGAGGACTAAGGTCTTC.

Comments on this clone: Other DNA sequences in the same sample also yield this CDR3. The chain links TRBV7-2 to TRBJ2-7; 10 bases fit TRBD1. The J segment lost 2 bases and the V segment lost 4 bases, leaving 5 bases of the junction unmatched. CDR3 size: 15 residues. Germline loops: CDR1 SGHTA, CDR2 FQGNSA. DNA of the CDR3: TGTGCCAGCAGCTCCCGGACAGGGGGTACCTACGAGCAGTACTTC. It encodes CASSSRTGGTYEQYF.

The chain joins TRBV30 to TRBJ2-3; D call uncertain. The germline CDR1 and CDR2 sequences are GTSNPN and SVGIG (reference sequence). The CDR3 is made up of 13 amino acids. V was shortened by 2 bases and J by 0 bases, with 6 bases between the two germline ends. The CDR3 DNA reads TGTGCCTGGAGTTGGGGAAGCACAGATACGCAGTATTTT. This translates into CAWSWGSTDTQYF.

This clone was detected many times. V is TRBV5-8 and J is TRBJ2-2, with D possibly TRBD2 on 6 matching bases. The V gene lost 4 bases and the J gene lost 2 bases, with 18 bases spanning the gap. The CDR3 loop spans 17 amino acids. The germline V gene encodes CDR1 SGHTS and CDR2 YDEGEE. The CDR3 is CASSPRRGPLNTGELFF. The CDR3 DNA reads TGTGCCAGCAGCCCCCGGAGGGGCCCATTAAACACCGGGGAGCTGTTTTTT.

Written as DNA, the CDR3 is TGTGCCTGGAGTGTCAGGGGAATCTCTGGAAACACCATATATTTT. It is translated as CAWSVRGISGNTIYF. V gene TRBV30 combines with J gene TRBJ1-3; possibly TRBD1 for D (6 bases). The CDR3 has 15 residues. With 0 bases removed from V and 0 bases from J, the gap between germline ends came to 9 bases. Germline CDR1 is GTSNPN and CDR2 is SVGIG (reference sequence).

CDR3 sequence reads: CATRPSYSYEQYF. For the CDR3, the DNA is TGTGCCACCAGGCCCAGCTATTCCTACGAGCAGTACTTC. This sequence joins TRBV15 and TRBJ2-7; D unresolved. The CDR3 runs to 13 residues. V lost 6 bases to trimming and J lost 1 base, with 10 bases between them. Germline V CDR1 and CDR2: LNHNV, YYDKDF (reference sequence).

The chain joins TRBV15 to TRBJ2-3; D not certain. CDR1 is LNHNV and CDR2 is YYDKDF in the germline V gene (reference sequence). Deletions cut 5 bases from V and 7 bases from J, with 10 bases between. The CDR3 covers 12 residues. This CDR3 is CATSGVLNTQYF. CDR3 bases: TGTGCCACCAGCGGCGTCCTGAATACGCAGTATTTT.

This sequence joins TRBV5-1 and TRBJ1-1; 8 positions match TRBD1. The CDR3 contains 15 residues. Losses at the gene ends were 3 bases for V and 1 base for J; bases not matched to a gene: 5. CDR1 and CDR2 from the germline V gene are SGHRS and YFSETQ. Here the CDR3 reads CASSWGTGGNTEAFF. CDR3 in DNA: TGCGCCAGCAGCTGGGGGACAGGCGGGAACACTGAAGCTTTCTTT.

The chain joins TRBV7-8 to TRBJ2-7; D unclear. Trimming stripped 5 bases from V and 3 bases from J, with 17 bases between. The CDR3 is 15 residues long. Germline V gives CDR1 SGHVS, CDR2 FQNEAQ. CDR3 nucleotides: TGTGCCAGCAGCCAAACTCACGCTAGTCTCTACGAGCAGTACTTC. Translation gives CASSQTHASLYEQYF.

This chain joins TRBV9 and TRBJ1-4, with D unclear. V lost 0 bases to trimming and J lost 6 bases, with 12 bases between them. The germline V gene has CDR1 SGDLS and CDR2 YYNGEE. The CDR3 sequence is 15 residues long. CDR3 coding DNA: TGTGCCAGCAGCGTAGGTCCGAATACGGATGAAAAACTGTTTTTT. Translated: CASSVGPNTDEKLFF.

This chain connects TRBV5-4 to TRBJ2-1; 10 nucleotides align to TRBD2. Germline-derived CDR1 and CDR2 are SGHNT and YYREEE (reference sequence). The CDR3 runs to 14 residues. The junction had 5 bases not matched to a gene; V was cut back by 1 base and J by 10 bases. The CDR3 DNA follows: TGTGCCAGCAGCTTGACTAGCGGGGACCACGAGCAGTTCTTC. Translating gives CASSLTSGDHEQFF.

This clone was seen a handful of times. J is TRBJ1-1 and V is TRBV2; 7 bases line up with TRBD1. Germline CDR1 reads SNHLY; CDR2 reads FYNNEI. J lost 4 bases, V lost 0 bases, and 8 bases had no gene match. The CDR3 is 16 amino acids. DNA for the CDR3: TGTGCCAGCAGTGAAGCGCTTAGGGGGCGCGGCACTGAAGCTTTCTTT. Amino acids: CASSEALRGRGTEAFF.

Only a few counts were recorded for this clone. The genes are TRBV6-4 and TRBJ2-2; the D is unclear. The CDR3 runs 13 residues. The V and J ends lost 5 bases and 6 bases respectively, with 10 bases between them. Germline assignment: CDR1 MRHNA and CDR2 SNTAGT. CDR3 in DNA: TGTGCCAGCAGTTCAAACCATCCCGGGGAGCTGTTTTTT. It yields the protein CASSSNHPGELFF.

This clone was counted only a few times. This CDR3 is CASSVTANTEAFF. CDR3 coding DNA: TGTGCCAGCAGTGTGACAGCGAACACTGAAGCTTTCTTT. V and J are TRBV28 and TRBJ1-1; a weak D match, TRBD1 (5 bases). The germline V and J ends were trimmed by 5 bases and 1 base, with 8 bases remaining between them. Germline-derived CDR1 and CDR2 are MDHEN and SYDVKM. The CDR3 has 13 amino acids.

A note on this clone: Sequence at one end of the junction differs from germline and may be a read error. The genes are TRBV7-7 and TRBJ2-5; TRBD2 matches at 9 bases. Germline loops: CDR1 SSHAT, CDR2 FNYEAQ (reference sequence). The CDR3 contains 14 residues. This CDR3 is CASSLAGVEETQYF. In nucleotides, the CDR3 is TGTGCTAGCAGCTTAGCGGGAGTGGAAGAGACCCAGTACTTC.

V usage is TRBV4-2 and J usage is TRBJ2-3; possibly TRBD2 for D (7 bases). Trimming removed 0 bases at V and 14 bases at J, with 18 bases between. Germline V gene lookup returns CDR1 LGHNA and CDR2 YNFKEQ. This CDR3 spans 14 amino acids. This CDR3 reads CASSQDGEGGDMYF. The CDR3 DNA is TGTGCCAGCAGCCAAGATGGGGAGGGGGGTGATATGTATTTT.

The chain uses TRBV28 and TRBJ2-7; D might be TRBD1 (6 bases). The ends were cut back, 5 bases at V and 0 bases at J, with 14 bases in the middle. This CDR3 has 15 amino acids. Per germline, CDR1 MDHEN and CDR2 SYDVKM. The CDR3 bases are TGTGCCAGCAGTCCACAGGGAAGGTCCTCCTACGAGCAGTACTTC. Protein: CASSPQGRSSYEQYF.

This clone was seen just once. The chain employs TRBV27 and TRBJ1-1; D not resolved. The CDR3 totals 13 residues. CDR1 is MNHEY and CDR2 is SMNVEV in the germline V gene (reference sequence). The V end lost 5 bases, the J end lost 5 bases, and 12 bases lay between the germline ends. This CDR3 is CASSLTEGTEAFF. The CDR3 nucleotides read TGTGCCAGCAGTCTGACGGAGGGTACTGAAGCTTTCTTT.